This TCR beta chain was profiled in a study of blood T cell repertoires in COVID-19. Study details: Collection of acute and convalescent COVID-19 samples took place in the United States, Italy and Spain. Nucleic acid was either cDNA or gDNA, and it came from T cells, B-cell-depleted T cells, or PBMCs.

Unmatched junction bases numbered 5, after V lost 0 bases and J lost 4 bases. This CDR3 region has 15 residues. Germline V CDR1 and CDR2: SGHRS, YFSETQ. This clone showed up just once. Original data processing: Reference gene primer amplification gave estimated nucleated cell counts. Only in-frame clones appear in the TCRdb table, and some are missing; sequencing was by immunoSEQ multiplex PCR. That table supplies the V and J calls and clone size; D and trimming were determined from the DNA. The sample holds approximately 190,000 clones, 79% seen once. Sequencing used peripheral blood. The chain links TRBV5-1 to TRBJ2-7; 9 nucleotides agree with TRBD1. The sequence was obtained from a man aged 55 to 70 with active or convalescent COVID-19. CDR3 nucleotide sequence: TGCGCCAGCAGCTTGGCGGGACAGGGAGAGTACGAGCAGTACTTC. As protein: CASSLAGQGEYEQYF.